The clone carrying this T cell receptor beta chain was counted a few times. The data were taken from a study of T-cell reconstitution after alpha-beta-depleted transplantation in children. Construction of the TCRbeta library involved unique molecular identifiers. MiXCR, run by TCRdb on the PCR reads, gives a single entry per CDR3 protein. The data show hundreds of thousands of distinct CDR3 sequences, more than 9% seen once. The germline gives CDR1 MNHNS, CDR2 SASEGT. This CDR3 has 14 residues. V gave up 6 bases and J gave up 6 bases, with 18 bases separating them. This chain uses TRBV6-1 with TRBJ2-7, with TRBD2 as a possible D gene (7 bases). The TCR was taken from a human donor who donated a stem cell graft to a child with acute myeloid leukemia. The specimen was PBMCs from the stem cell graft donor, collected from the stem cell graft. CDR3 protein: CASRVGRGRVEQYF. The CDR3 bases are TGTGCCAGCAGAGTTGGGAGGGGGAGGGTCGAGCAGTACTTC.